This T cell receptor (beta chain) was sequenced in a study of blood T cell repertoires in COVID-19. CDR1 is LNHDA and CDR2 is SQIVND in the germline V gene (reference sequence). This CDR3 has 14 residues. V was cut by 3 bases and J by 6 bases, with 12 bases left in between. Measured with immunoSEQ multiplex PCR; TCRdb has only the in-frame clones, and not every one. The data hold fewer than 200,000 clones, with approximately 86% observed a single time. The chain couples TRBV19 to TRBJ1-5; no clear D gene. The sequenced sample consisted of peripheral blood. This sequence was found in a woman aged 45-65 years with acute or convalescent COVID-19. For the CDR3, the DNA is TGTGCCAGTAGTATCTCCTTTTTTAGTCAGCCCCAGCATTTT. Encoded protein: CASSISFFSQPQHF.